The 21 T cell receptor beta chains presented below share a single source sample, sequenced in a study of T cells in localized non-small cell lung cancer. Clones were sequenced by immunoSEQ multiplex PCR, and TCRdb holds only the in-frame ones, with some missing. The sample shows fewer than 30,000 clones, 90% of them seen only once. The sample consisted of peripheral blood, taken before any cancer treatment. These receptors originate from a woman between 35 and 75 years old with stage I lung adenocarcinoma.

The rearrangement joins TRBV18 to TRBJ2-3; either TRBD1 or TRBD2 may fit D (5 bases each). The CDR3 sequence is 14 residues long. In germline, CDR1 is KGHSH, CDR2 LQKENI. Trimming took 6 bases from V and 1 from J, leaving 11 bases between them. The CDR3 loop reads CASSQGSGTDTQYF. CDR3 bases: TGTGCCAGCTCCCAGGGTAGCGGCACAGATACGCAGTATTTT.

CDR3: CASSREWTGSGNTIYF. The CDR3 nucleotides read TGCGCCAGCAGCCGCGAATGGACAGGGTCTGGAAACACCATATATTTT. The gene calls are TRBV4-3 and TRBJ1-3, with 8 positions matching TRBD1. J was trimmed by 1 base and V by 4 bases; bases with no gene match: 6. The CDR3 is made up of 16 amino acids. The germline CDR1 and CDR2 sequences are LGHNA and YSLEER.

The count of this clone is one. The CDR3 reads CASSQDFSPAAGGPRETQYF. The CDR3, as DNA: TGCGCCAGCAGCCAAGATTTTTCCCCGGCTGCGGGAGGGCCGAGGGAGACCCAGTACTTC. The chain combines TRBV4-3 with TRBJ2-5; TRBD2 matches at 9 bases. Germline trimming cut 0 bases from V and 5 bases from J; bases unmatched to any gene: 19. Germline V gene lookup returns CDR1 LGHNA and CDR2 YSLEER. The CDR3 extends over 20 amino acids.

This clone was seen a single time. V and J are TRBV7-9 and TRBJ1-4, with a tentative D call TRBD1 (5 bases). The germline CDR1 and CDR2 sequences are SEHNR and FQNEAQ (reference sequence). Trimming shortened V by 5 bases and J by 13 bases, and 17 bases separated the two germline ends. CDR3 length: 13 amino acids. The chain's CDR3 is CASSPQGGSRLFF. The CDR3 DNA is TGTGCCAGCAGCCCCCAGGGAGGGTCAAGACTGTTTTTT.

This rearrangement joins TRBV4-1 to TRBJ2-7, with TRBD1 as a possible D gene (5 bases). The CDR3 runs to 13 residues. V was shortened by 4 bases and J by 6 bases, with 13 bases between the two germline ends. The germline CDR1 and CDR2 sequences are MGHRA and YSYEKL. CDR3 sequence (DNA): TGCGCCAGCAGCCGAGAGGCCAGGGCCGAGCAGTACTTC. Translation: CASSREARAEQYF.

This rearrangement joins TRBV9 to TRBJ1-2; D may be TRBD1 (6 bases). Between the trimmed V and J ends, which lost 0 bases and 0 bases, there was a span of 15 bases. From germline, CDR1 is SGDLS and CDR2 YYNGEE. This CDR3 is built from 17 residues. CDR3 coding DNA: TGTGCCAGCAGCGTAGAAAAGGACAGAGGCTCTAACTATGGCTACACCTTC. Translation gives CASSVEKDRGSNYGYTF.

The rearrangement uses TRBV15 and TRBJ2-2; 12 nucleotides line up with TRBD1. The germline CDR1 and CDR2 sequences are LNHNV and YYDKDF (reference sequence). The CDR3 is 16 amino acids. The J segment lost 6 bases and the V segment lost 3 bases, leaving 5 bases of the junction unmatched. The CDR3 region has the DNA TGTGCCACCAGCAGGGGGGACAGGGGGCTTCCCGGGGAGCTGTTTTTT. It translates to CATSRGDRGLPGELFF.

This chain uses TRBV28 with TRBJ1-3; D perhaps matches TRBD1 (6 bases). The V end lost 5 bases, the J end lost 5 bases, and 13 bases lay between the germline ends. The CDR3 runs 14 residues. Looked up from germline, CDR1 is MDHEN and CDR2 is SYDVKM. The CDR3 region is CASSPTGRRNTIYF. The CDR3 DNA reads TGTGCCAGCAGTCCAACAGGGCGCCGAAACACCATATATTTT.

The chain couples TRBV6-6 to TRBJ1-1; 8 bases agree with TRBD1. The V and J ends lost 5 bases and 5 bases, in that order; junction bases with no gene match: 7. Germline V CDR1 and CDR2: MNHNY, SVGAGI (reference sequence). The CDR3 length is 14 residues. CDR3 amino acids: CASSQQGEGTEAFF. The CDR3 region has the DNA TGTGCCAGCAGTCAACAGGGGGAAGGGACTGAAGCTTTCTTT.

This clone was picked up one time. The genes are TRBV6-5 and TRBJ1-1; D is ambiguous. Germline CDR1 MNHEY, CDR2 SVGAGI. Between the trimmed V and J ends, which lost 0 bases and 6 bases, there was a span of 14 bases. The CDR3 spans 15 residues. Written as DNA, the CDR3 is TGTGCCAGCAGTTACTCCGTGTTCGGAAGAGCTGAAGCTTTCTTT. It encodes CASSYSVFGRAEAFF.

The J gene is TRBJ2-7, the V gene TRBV6-5; D is unclear. The CDR3 is 14 amino acids. Germline CDR1 MNHEY, CDR2 SVGAGI. Trimming shortened V by 2 bases and J by 0 bases, and 8 bases separated the two germline ends. The CDR3 spells CASSYNRVSYEQYF. CDR3 nucleotides: TGTGCCAGCAGTTACAACAGAGTCTCCTACGAGCAGTACTTC.

The rearrangement joins TRBV19 to TRBJ1-2; D remains unclear. The germline V gene encodes CDR1 LNHDA and CDR2 SQIVND (reference sequence). The germline V and J ends were trimmed by 5 bases and 3 bases, with 7 bases remaining between them. The CDR3 is 12 residues long. The CDR3 DNA reads as TGTGCCAGTAGTCGGAGTGACTATGGCTACACCTTC. It is translated as CASSRSDYGYTF.

This clone was seen just once. The V gene is TRBV9, the J gene TRBJ2-3; D perhaps matches TRBD1 (5 bases). Trimming cost V 5 bases and J 2 bases, with 18 bases left between them. The CDR3 has 16 amino acids. Germline CDR1 and CDR2: SGDLS and YYNGEE. CDR3 bases: TGTGCCAGCAGTTCCCTTAGTGGCAGGGACACAGATACGCAGTATTTT. Encoded protein: CASSSLSGRDTDTQYF.

The chain employs TRBV7-2 and TRBJ2-1, with 10 bases that match TRBD2. Germline V CDR1 and CDR2: SGHTA, FQGNSA. The CDR3 is 16 residues long. Losses at the gene ends were 5 bases for V and 7 bases for J; bases not matched to a gene: 11. DNA of the CDR3: TGTGCCAGCAGCGGTGGGGGAGCGGGAGGGCAGAATGAGCAGTTCTTC. Translated: CASSGGGAGGQNEQFF.

The V gene is TRBV18, the J gene TRBJ2-5; D gene uncertain. The V and J ends lost 6 bases and 3 bases respectively, with 17 bases between them. The CDR3 covers 15 residues. CDR1 is KGHSH, CDR2 LQKENI, per germline. Written as DNA, the CDR3 is TGTGCCAGCTCCCCCCAGGCAGTCCTAGAAGAGACCCAGTACTTC. This gives the protein CASSPQAVLEETQYF.

The gene calls are TRBV5-1 and TRBJ2-3; D not certain. The CDR3 extends over 13 amino acids. Trimming pared 4 bases from V and 7 bases from J, leaving 13 bases between. Looked up from germline, CDR1 is SGHRS and CDR2 is YFSETQ. CDR3 region: CASSPDTENTQYF. Here the CDR3 DNA reads TGCGCCAGCAGCCCCGACACGGAAAATACGCAGTATTTT.

V is TRBV5-6 and J is TRBJ1-6, with TRBD1 matching 8 bases. J lost 10 bases, V lost 4 bases, and 7 bases had no gene match. Germline V gene sequence: CDR1 SGHDT, CDR2 YYEEEE. This CDR3 region has 14 residues. CDR3 sequence: CASSRTGSRSPLHF. CDR3 nucleotides: TGTGCCAGCAGCCGGACAGGGTCCCGGTCACCCCTCCACTTT.

The chain carries TRBV7-3 and TRBJ1-1, with D hard to call. Germline CDR1 SGHTA, CDR2 FQGTGA. V lost 0 bases and J 8 bases, leaving 10 bases between the germline ends. The length of the CDR3 is 13 residues. The CDR3 is CASSLTSTGEAFF. CDR3 sequence (DNA): TGTGCCAGCAGCTTAACGTCGACTGGAGAAGCTTTCTTT.

The gene calls are TRBV7-9 and TRBJ1-4; unclear D gene. Germline V gives CDR1 SEHNR, CDR2 FQNEAQ (reference sequence). Trimming removed 7 bases at V and 2 bases at J, with 8 bases between. CDR3 length: 13 residues. In nucleotides, the CDR3 is TGTGCCAGCATGAAGGGTACTAATGAAAAACTGTTTTTT. This encodes CASMKGTNEKLFF.

The chain uses TRBV5-5 and TRBJ2-5; D gene uncertain. V lost 1 base and J lost 3, with 10 bases in between. The CDR3 has 14 amino acids. The germline gives CDR1 SGHKS, CDR2 YYEKEE (reference sequence). CDR3 loop: CASSLSAVEETQYF. The CDR3 coding sequence is TGTGCCAGCAGCTTGTCCGCTGTCGAAGAGACCCAGTACTTC.

In regard to this clone: An end of the junction differs from the germline gene, which may be a read error. V gene TRBV18 combines with J gene TRBJ2-7, with a tentative D call TRBD1 (6 bases). The CDR3 totals 13 residues. The germline V gene has CDR1 KGHSH and CDR2 LQKENI. The CDR3, as DNA: TGTGCCAGCTCACCGACTTCGACAGGCCTCATTAACTTC. Encoded protein: CASSPTSTGLINF.